Described below is a single T cell receptor beta chain sequence and its context. This sample was included in a study of TIL therapy for anti-PD-1-resistant metastatic lung cancer. At the level of the study: Tumor harvest preceded PD-1/PD-L1 blockade, followed by nivolumab treatment. A few tumors were EGFR-mutant and two were ALK-rearranged. Median tumor mutation burden was 1.5 mutations per megabase.

Noted time point: pre-treatment sample, taken before nivolumab and TIL therapy. Adults with stage 4 NSCLC were enrolled in a phase I trial. Sequencing used immunoSEQ v3. Sequencing was performed with immunoSEQ multiplex PCR; in TCRdb, only in-frame clones are kept and a portion is missing. The data show about 60,000 clones, around 90% seen once. J lost 0 bases, V lost 4 bases, and 15 bases had no gene match. The germline V gene encodes CDR1 MGHRA and CDR2 YSYEKL. The CDR3 runs to 19 residues. The chain carries TRBV4-1 and TRBJ2-1; 7 bases agree with TRBD2. The source is a person aged 25 to 85 with non-small cell lung cancer. The material was blood, obtained at baseline. The CDR3 is CASSPGAPGGPNSYNEQFF. CDR3 DNA: TGCGCCAGCAGCCCTGGGGCTCCGGGAGGCCCTAACTCCTACAATGAGCAGTTCTTC.